This TCR beta chain is drawn from a study of T cells after yellow fever vaccination. Study-level findings and limits: Abundant bulk-population clonotypes could contaminate the FACS-sorted repertoires. A small share of clonotypes appeared in both CD4 and CD8 compartments.

This clonotype was detected ten times or more. Its antigen is not identified. TCRdb recomputed calls from the 5' RACE reads with MiXCR, one row per CDR3 protein. The data contain 120,000 or so distinct CDR3 sequences, around 7.2% of them singletons. After removal of 0 bases from V and 6 bases from J, the junction contained 5 bases not matched to a gene. CDR1 and CDR2 from the germline V gene are LGHNA and YNFKEQ. The CDR3 loop spans 15 amino acids. The source material was CD4+ T cells sorted from PBMCs, sampled approximately 47 days after the first yellow fever vaccination. The V gene is TRBV4-2, the J gene TRBJ2-3; 8 nucleotides agree with TRBD2. The sequence was collected from a man between 18 and 29 years old who received the YFV17D yellow fever vaccine. The CDR3 here is CASSQDGRAGDTQYF. CDR3 nucleotides: TGTGCCAGCAGCCAAGACGGGAGGGCTGGCGATACGCAGTATTTT.